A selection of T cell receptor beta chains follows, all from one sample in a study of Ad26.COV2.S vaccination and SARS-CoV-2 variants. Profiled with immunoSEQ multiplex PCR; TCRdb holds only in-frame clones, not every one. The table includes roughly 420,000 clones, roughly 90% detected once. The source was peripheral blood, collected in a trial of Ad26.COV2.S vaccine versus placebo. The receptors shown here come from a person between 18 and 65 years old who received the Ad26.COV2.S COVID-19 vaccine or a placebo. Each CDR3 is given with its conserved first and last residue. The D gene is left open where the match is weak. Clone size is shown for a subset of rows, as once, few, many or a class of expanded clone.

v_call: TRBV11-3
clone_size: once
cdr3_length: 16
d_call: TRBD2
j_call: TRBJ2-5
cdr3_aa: CASSLGVAGGQETQYF
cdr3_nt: TGTGCCAGCAGCTTAGGGGTGGCGGGGGGCCAAGAGACCCAGTACTTC

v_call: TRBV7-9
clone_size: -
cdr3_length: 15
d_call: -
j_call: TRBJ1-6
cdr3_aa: CASSRGDGYNSPLHF
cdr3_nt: TGTGCCAGCAGCCGGGGGGACGGCTATAATTCACCCCTCCACTTT

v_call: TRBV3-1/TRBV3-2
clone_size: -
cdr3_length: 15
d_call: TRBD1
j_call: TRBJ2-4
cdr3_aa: CASSQVYRGQNIQYF
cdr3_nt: TGTGCCAGCAGCCAAGTTTACAGGGGGCAAAACATTCAGTACTTC

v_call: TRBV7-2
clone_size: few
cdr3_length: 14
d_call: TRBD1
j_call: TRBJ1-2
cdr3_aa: CASSLATGGNGYTF
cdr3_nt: TGTGCCAGCAGCTTAGCCACAGGGGGCAATGGCTACACCTTC

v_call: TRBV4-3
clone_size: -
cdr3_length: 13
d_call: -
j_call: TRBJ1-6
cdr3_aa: CASSQVGVSPLHF
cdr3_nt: TGCGCCAGCAGCCAAGTTGGTGTATCACCCCTCCACTTT

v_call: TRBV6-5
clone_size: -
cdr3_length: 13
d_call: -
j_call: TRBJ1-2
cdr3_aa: CASSRAGGYGYTF
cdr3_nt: TGTGCCAGCAGTCGGGCGGGCGGCTATGGCTACACCTTC

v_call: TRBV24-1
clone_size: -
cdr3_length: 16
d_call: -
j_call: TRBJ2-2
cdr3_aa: CATSAWGRGNTGELFF
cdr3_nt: TGTGCCACCAGTGCCTGGGGCAGGGGAAACACCGGGGAGCTGTTTTTT

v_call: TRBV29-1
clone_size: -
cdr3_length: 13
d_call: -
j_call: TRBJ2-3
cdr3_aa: CSVQGPSTDTQYF
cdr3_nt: TGCAGCGTTCAGGGTCCTAGCACAGATACGCAGTATTTT

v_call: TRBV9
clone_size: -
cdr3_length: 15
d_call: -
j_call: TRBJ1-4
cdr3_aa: CASSVAGFLGEKLFF
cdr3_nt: TGTGCCAGCAGCGTAGCAGGGTTTCTAGGGGAAAAACTGTTTTTT

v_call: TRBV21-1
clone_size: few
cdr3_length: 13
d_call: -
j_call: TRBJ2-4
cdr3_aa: CASSPRTENIQYF
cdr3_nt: TGTGCCAGCAGCCCCCGGACAGAAAACATTCAGTACTTC

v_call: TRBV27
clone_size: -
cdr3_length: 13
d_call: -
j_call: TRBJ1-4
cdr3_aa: CASSTWANEKLFF
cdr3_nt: TGTGCCAGCAGCACCTGGGCCAATGAAAAACTGTTTTTT

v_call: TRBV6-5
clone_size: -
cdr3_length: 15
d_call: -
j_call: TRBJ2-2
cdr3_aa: CASKTGLANTGELFF
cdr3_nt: TGTGCCAGCAAAACAGGGTTGGCTAACACCGGGGAGCTGTTTTTT

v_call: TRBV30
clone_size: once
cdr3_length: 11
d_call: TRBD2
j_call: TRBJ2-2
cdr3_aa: CAWSAREDLFF
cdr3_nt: TGTGCCTGGAGTGCGCGGGAGGACCTGTTTTTT

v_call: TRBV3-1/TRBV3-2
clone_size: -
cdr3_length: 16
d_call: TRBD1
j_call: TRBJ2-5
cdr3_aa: CASSQDLRQGEETQYF
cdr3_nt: TGTGCCAGCAGCCAAGATCTTAGACAGGGAGAAGAGACCCAGTACTTC

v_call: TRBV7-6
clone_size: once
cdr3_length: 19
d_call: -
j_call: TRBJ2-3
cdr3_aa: CASSFVAWRPRGAGDTQYF
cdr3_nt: TGTGCCAGCAGCTTCGTGGCTTGGCGGCCCCGGGGGGCTGGAGATACGCAGTATTTT

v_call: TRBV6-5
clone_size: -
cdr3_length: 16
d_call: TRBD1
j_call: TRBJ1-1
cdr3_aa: CASSYSRDSIDTEAFF
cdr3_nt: TGTGCCAGCAGTTACTCGAGGGACAGTATAGACACTGAAGCTTTCTTT

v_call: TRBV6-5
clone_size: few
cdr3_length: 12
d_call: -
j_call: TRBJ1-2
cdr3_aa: CASSSGKYGYTF
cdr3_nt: TGTGCCAGCAGTTCAGGAAAATATGGCTACACCTTC

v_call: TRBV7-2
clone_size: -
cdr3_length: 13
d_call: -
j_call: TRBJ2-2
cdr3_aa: CASSLDGTGELFF
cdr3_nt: TGTGCCAGCAGCTTGGATGGCACCGGGGAGCTGTTTTTT

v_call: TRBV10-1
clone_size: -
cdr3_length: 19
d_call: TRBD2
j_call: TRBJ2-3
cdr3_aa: CASSESVLAGGPGTDTQYF
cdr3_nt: TGCGCCAGCAGTGAGTCGGTACTAGCGGGGGGGCCGGGCACAGATACGCAGTATTTT

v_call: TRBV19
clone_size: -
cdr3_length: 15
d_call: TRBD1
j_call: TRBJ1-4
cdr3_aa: CASSIDQGANEKLFF
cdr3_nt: TGTGCCAGTAGTATAGATCAGGGGGCTAATGAAAAACTGTTTTTT

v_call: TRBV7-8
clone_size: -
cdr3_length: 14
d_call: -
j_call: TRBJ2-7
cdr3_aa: CASSPGGVSYEQYF
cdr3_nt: TGTGCCAGCAGTCCAGGGGGGGTCTCATACGAGCAGTACTTC

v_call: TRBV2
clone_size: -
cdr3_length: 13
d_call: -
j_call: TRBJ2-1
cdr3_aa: CASSEAFASEQFF
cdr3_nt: TGTGCCAGCAGTGAAGCGTTTGCGAGTGAGCAGTTCTTC

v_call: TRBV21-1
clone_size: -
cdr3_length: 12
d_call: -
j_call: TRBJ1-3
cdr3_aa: CASSKDGNTIYF
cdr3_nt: TGTGCCAGCAGCAAAGATGGAAACACCATATATTTT

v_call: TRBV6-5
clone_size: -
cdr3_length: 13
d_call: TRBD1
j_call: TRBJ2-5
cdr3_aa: CASSYRTGEIQYF
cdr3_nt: TGTGCCAGCAGTTACCGGACAGGGGAGATCCAGTACTTC

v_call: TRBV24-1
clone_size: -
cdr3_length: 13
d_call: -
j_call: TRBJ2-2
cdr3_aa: CATRGGGTGELFF
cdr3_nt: TGTGCCACCAGAGGGGGAGGCACCGGGGAGCTGTTTTTT

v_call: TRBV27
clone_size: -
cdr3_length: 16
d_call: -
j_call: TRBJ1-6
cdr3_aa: CASSTTGSPYNSPLHF
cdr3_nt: TGTGCCAGCAGTACCACAGGGTCTCCCTATAATTCACCCCTCCACTTT

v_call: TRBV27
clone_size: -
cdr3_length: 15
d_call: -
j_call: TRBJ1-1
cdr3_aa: CASSLSTAGGTEAFF
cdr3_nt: TGTGCCAGCAGTTTATCGACCGCGGGAGGGACTGAAGCTTTCTTT